This TCR beta chain was retrieved from a study of T cell changes during pregnancy in multiple sclerosis. Using immunoSEQ multiplex PCR, the repertoire was profiled, and TCRdb retains in-frame clones only, with some absent. The sample consists of some 60,000 clones, roughly 93% of them appearing once. The V gene's germline CDR1 is SNHLY and CDR2 FYNNEI. The CDR3 covers 15 residues. Trimming stripped 6 bases from V and 2 bases from J, with 15 bases between. The specimen was peripheral blood, collected after pregnancy. This receptor was identified in a female donor with multiple sclerosis, enrolled in a pregnancy study. The genes are TRBV2 and TRBJ2-3; D is possibly TRBD2 (5 bases). The CDR3 sequence: CASSREGSYTDTQYF. The CDR3 nucleotides are TGTGCCAGCAGCCGCGAGGGATCATACACAGATACGCAGTATTTT.